These 3 T cell receptor beta chains originate from one sample sequenced in a study of OX40 agonist ivuxolimab in advanced cancers. The table came from immunoSEQ multiplex PCR; TCRdb's copy has only in-frame clones and leaves some out. The sample has 34,000 or so clones; roughly 79% are singletons. The specimen was CD4+ or CD8+ T cells sorted from blood, collected in a trial of the OX40 agonist ivuxolimab. These receptors originate from an adult with an advanced solid tumor such as melanoma, head and neck, liver or kidney cancer.

V gene TRBV7-2 combines with J gene TRBJ2-3; the D call may be TRBD1 or TRBD2 (5 bases each). The germline gives CDR1 SGHTA, CDR2 FQGNSA. The V end was cut by 6 bases, the J end by 0 bases, with 13 bases between. The CDR3 is 15 residues long. CDR3 in amino acids: CASRQRGGSTDTQYF. The DNA for the CDR3 is TGTGCCAGCAGACAACGGGGCGGGAGCACAGATACGCAGTATTTT.

This sequence joins TRBV19 and TRBJ1-1; 7 positions match TRBD1. J was trimmed by 5 bases and V by 1 base; bases with no gene match: 4. Germline CDR1 is LNHDA and CDR2 is SQIVND (reference sequence). The CDR3 is 14 residues long. CDR3 DNA sequence: TGTGCCAGTAGTATAGGCAGGGGGGAAACTGAAGCTTTCTTT. This gives the protein CASSIGRGETEAFF. The full variable domain, rest sourced from reference TRBV19 and TRBJ1-1, is DGGITQSPKYLFRKEGQNVTLSCEQNLNHDAMYWYRQDPGQGLRLIYYSQIVNDFQKGDIAEGYSVSREKKESFPLTVTSAQKNPTAFYLCASSIGRGETEAFFGQGTRLTVV.

V usage is TRBV2 and J usage is TRBJ2-5; 10 bases are a match to TRBD1. Gene TRBJ2-7 matches the end of the DNA better, so the J call may be wrong. Germline CDR1 reads SNHLY; CDR2 reads FYNNEI. The CDR3 loop spans 13 amino acids. The CDR3, as DNA: TGTGCCAGCGGGGGGACAGGGGTCTACGAGCAGTACTTC. Protein product: CASGGTGVYEQYF.